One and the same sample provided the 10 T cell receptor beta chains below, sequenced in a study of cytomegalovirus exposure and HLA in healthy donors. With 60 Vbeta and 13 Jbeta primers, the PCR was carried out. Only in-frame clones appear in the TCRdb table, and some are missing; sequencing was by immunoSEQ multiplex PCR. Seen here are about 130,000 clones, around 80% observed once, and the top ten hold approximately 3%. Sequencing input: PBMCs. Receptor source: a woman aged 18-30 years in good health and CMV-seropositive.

CDR3 DNA: TGTGCCAGCAGTGACAGGGGGCGGAAGACAGATACGCAGTATTTT. Its translation: CASSDRGRKTDTQYF. The V call is TRBV6-1, the J call TRBJ2-3, with 8 positions matching TRBD1. The CDR3 covers 15 residues. In germline, CDR1 is MNHNS, CDR2 SASEGT. Trimming took 3 bases from V and 3 from J; bases not matched to a gene: 5.

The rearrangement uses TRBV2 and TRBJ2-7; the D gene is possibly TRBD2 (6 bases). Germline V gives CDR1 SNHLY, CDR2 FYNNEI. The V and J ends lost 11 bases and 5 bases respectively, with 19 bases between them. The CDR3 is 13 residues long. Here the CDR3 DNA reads TGTGCCGGGGGGAGTAGGATGGACAACGAGCAGTACTTC. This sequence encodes CAGGSRMDNEQYF.

As DNA, the CDR3 is TGTGCCAGCAGACGGGATGACTGGACTAGCACAGATACGCAGTATTTT. Its protein product is CASRRDDWTSTDTQYF. V gene TRBV2 combines with J gene TRBJ2-3; a weak D match, TRBD2 (5 bases). Trimming removed 6 bases from V and 0 bases from J, with 16 bases in between. The CDR3 is 16 residues long. Germline V gene lookup returns CDR1 SNHLY and CDR2 FYNNEI. The whole variable domain, remainder taken from reference TRBV2 and TRBJ2-3, is EPEVTQTPSHQVTQMGQEVILRCVPISNHLYFYWYRQILGQKVEFLVSFYNNEISEKSEIFDDQFSVERPDGSNFTLKIRSTKLEDSAMYFCASRRDDWTSTDTQYFGPGTRLTVL.

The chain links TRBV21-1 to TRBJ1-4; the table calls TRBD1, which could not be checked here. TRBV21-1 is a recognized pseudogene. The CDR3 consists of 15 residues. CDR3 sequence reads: CASSRQGADNEKLFF. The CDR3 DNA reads TGTGCCAGCAGTAGACAGGGGGCGGATAATGAAAAACTGTTTTTT.

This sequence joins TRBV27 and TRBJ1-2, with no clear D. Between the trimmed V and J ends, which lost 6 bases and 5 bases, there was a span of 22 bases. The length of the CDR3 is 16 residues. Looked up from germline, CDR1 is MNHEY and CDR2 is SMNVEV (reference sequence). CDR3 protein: CASSPRLGTPGYGYTF. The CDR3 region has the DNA TGTGCCAGCAGCCCGAGGCTAGGAACACCTGGGTATGGCTACACCTTC.

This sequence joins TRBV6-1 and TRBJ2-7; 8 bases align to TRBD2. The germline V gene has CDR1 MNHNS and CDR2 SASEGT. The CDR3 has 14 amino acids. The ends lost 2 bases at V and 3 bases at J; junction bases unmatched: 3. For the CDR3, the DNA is TGTGCCAGCAGTGAAACGGGGGGGCTCTACGAGCAGTACTTC. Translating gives CASSETGGLYEQYF.

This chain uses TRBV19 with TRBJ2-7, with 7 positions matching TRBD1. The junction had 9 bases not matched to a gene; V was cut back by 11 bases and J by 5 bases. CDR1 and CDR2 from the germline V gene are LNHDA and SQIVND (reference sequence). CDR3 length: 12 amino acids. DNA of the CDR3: TGTGCCTCAACCGACAGGGTGGACGAGCAGTACTTC. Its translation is CASTDRVDEQYF.

The CDR3 sequence is CASSSSEPFETQYF. As DNA, the CDR3 is TGTGCCAGCAGCTCCTCGGAGCCTTTCGAGACCCAGTACTTC. The chain has TRBV5-8 and TRBJ2-5; D remains ambiguous. The CDR3 has 14 amino acids. The germline CDR1 and CDR2 sequences are SGHTS and YDEGEE. V gave up 3 bases and J gave up 5 bases, with 14 bases separating them.

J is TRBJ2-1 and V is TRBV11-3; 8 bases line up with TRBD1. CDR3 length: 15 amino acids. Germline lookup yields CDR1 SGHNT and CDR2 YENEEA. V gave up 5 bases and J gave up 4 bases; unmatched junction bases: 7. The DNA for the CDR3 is TGTGCCAGCAGCCTCGGACAGGGACAATACAATGAGCAGTTCTTC. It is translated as CASSLGQGQYNEQFF.

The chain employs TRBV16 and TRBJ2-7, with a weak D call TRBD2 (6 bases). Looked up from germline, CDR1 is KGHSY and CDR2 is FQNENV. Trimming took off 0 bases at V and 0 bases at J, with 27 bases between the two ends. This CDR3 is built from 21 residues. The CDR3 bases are TGTGCCAGCAGCCAATCAAAATGGGGCTTGGTAACGGGGGTCAGCTCCTACGAGCAGTACTTC. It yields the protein CASSQSKWGLVTGVSSYEQYF.